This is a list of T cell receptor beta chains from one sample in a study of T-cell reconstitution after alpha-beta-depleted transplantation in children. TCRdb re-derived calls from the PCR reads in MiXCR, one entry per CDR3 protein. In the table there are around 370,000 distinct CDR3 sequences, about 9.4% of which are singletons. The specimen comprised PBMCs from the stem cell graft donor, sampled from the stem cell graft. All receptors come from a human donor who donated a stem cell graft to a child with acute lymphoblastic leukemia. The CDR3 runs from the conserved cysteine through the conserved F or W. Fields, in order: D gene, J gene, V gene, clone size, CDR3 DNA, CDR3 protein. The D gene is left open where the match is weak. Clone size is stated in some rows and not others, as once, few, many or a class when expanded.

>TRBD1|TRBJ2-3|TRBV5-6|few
TGTGCCAGCAGCTTGCGGCAGGGGGTCACAGATACGCAGTATTTT
CASSLRQGVTDTQYF
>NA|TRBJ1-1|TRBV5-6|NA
TGTGCCAGCAGCTGGGGAGGGGCGGGGACTGAAGCTTTCTTT
CASSWGGAGTEAFF
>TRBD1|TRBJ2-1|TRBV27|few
TGTGCCAGCACCATTTATCTAGGACAGGGCCTCCATGAGCAGTTCTTC
CASTIYLGQGLHEQFF
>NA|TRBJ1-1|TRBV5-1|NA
TGCGCCAGCAGCCTAGCCTCAAGGAGGATCACTGAAGCTTTCTTT
CASSLASRRITEAFF
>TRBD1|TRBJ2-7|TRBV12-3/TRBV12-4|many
TGTGCCAGCAGAGGACAGGGGCGCTCCTACGAGCAGTACTTC
CASRGQGRSYEQYF
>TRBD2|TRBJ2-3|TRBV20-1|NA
TGCAGTGCTAGCCCCATCGGGAGGGTCACAGATACGCAGTATTTT
CSASPIGRVTDTQYF
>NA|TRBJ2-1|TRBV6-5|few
TGTGCCAGCAGTTACTCGATCGCGGGTCGGGCAGTACCTTACAATGAGCAGTTCTTC
CASSYSIAGRAVPYNEQFF
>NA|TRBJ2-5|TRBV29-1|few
TGCAGCGTTGAATGGGATTCAGAGACCCAGTACTTC
CSVEWDSETQYF
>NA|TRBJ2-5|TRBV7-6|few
TGTGCCAGCAGCACCAGTACAGGTTCTGAGACCCAGTACTTC
CASSTSTGSETQYF
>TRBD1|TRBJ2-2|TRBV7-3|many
TGTGCCAGCAGCTTAATTCCCCGGACAGGCAGCACCGGGGAGCTGTTTTTT
CASSLIPRTGSTGELFF
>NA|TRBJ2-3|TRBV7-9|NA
TGTCCCAGCAGCTCCTGGCAAGAGGTGCGCACAGATACGCAGTATTTT
CPSSSWQEVRTDTQYF
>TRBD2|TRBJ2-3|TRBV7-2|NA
TGTGCCAGCAGCTTCCTTAGCGGGAGAACCGATACGCAGTATTTT
CASSFLSGRTDTQYF
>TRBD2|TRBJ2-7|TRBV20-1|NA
TGCAGTGCTAGAGTGCGTAGCGGGAGGGGGCAGTCCTACGAGCAGTACTTC
CSARVRSGRGQSYEQYF
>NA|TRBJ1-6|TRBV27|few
TGTGCCAGCACCGCGGTAGGGGGGAATTCACCCCTCCACTTT
CASTAVGGNSPLHF
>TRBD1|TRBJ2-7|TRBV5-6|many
TGTGCCAGCAGCTGGGACAGGAGGACCTACGAGCAGTACTTC
CASSWDRRTYEQYF
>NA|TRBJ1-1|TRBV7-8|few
TGTGCCAGCAGCCCTTTGGGACTGAACACTGAAGCTTTCTTT
CASSPLGLNTEAFF
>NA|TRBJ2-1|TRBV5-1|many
TGCGCCAGCAGCCCGGACGGGGAGTACAATGAGCAGTTCTTC
CASSPDGEYNEQFF
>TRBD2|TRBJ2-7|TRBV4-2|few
TGTGCCAGCAGCCAAGAACTACCAGGGGGTAGCGGGAGGGCCGGGAAGGCCTACGAGCAGTACTTC
CASSQELPGGSGRAGKAYEQYF
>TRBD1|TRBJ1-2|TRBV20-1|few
TGCAGTGCTAGAGCTCCTCCGGGACAGGAGAACTATGGCTACACCTTC
CSARAPPGQENYGYTF
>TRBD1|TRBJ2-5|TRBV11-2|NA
TGTGCCAGCAGCTTAAAATGGACAGGACAAGAGACCCAGTACTTC
CASSLKWTGQETQYF
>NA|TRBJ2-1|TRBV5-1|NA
TGCGCCAGCAGTCCCCAGCTAAGAAATGAGCAGTTCTTC
CASSPQLRNEQFF
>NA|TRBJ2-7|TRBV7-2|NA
TGTGCCAGCAGCTACCGGGAAGTCCGTTACGAGCAGTACTTC
CASSYREVRYEQYF
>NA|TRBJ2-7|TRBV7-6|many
TGTGCCAGCAGCTTAAACCAGGGCTACGAGCAGTACTTC
CASSLNQGYEQYF
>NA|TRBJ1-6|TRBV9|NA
TGTGCCAGCAGCCTCCCGCATTCACCCCTCCACTTT
CASSLPHSPLHF
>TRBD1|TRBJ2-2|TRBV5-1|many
TGCGCCAGCAGACCAACAGGGGGGAGCACCGGGGAGCTGTTTTTT
CASRPTGGSTGELFF
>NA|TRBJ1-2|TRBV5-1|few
TGCGCCAGCAGCGAAACCCGACAGACCTATGGCTACACCTTC
CASSETRQTYGYTF
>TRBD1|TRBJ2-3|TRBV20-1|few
TGCAGTGCGCCGGACAGGGCAGATACGCAGTATTTT
CSAPDRADTQYF
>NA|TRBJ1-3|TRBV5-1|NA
TGCGCCAGCACCTTCGGGGCAGAAGGAAACACCATATATTTT
CASTFGAEGNTIYF
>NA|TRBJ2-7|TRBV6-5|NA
TGTGCCAGCAGTTCCTCCGGGGGGCCCGGATACGAGCAGTACTTC
CASSSSGGPGYEQYF
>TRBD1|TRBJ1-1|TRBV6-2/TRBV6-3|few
TGTGCCAGCAGCCGTAGACAGGGGGCTAAAATTGGAACCATAAGCACTGAAGCTTTCTTT
CASSRRQGAKIGTISTEAFF
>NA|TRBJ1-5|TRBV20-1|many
TGCAGTGCTACCATTCGGGCAGGGAATCAGCCCCAGCATTTT
CSATIRAGNQPQHF
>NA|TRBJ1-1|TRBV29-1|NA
TGCAGCGTTGACAGGCCACCTCGGGGGAACACTGAAGCTTTCTTT
CSVDRPPRGNTEAFF
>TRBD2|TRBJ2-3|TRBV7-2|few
TGTGCCAGCAGCGCTAGCGGGGTAACTAGCACAGATACGCAGTATTTT
CASSASGVTSTDTQYF
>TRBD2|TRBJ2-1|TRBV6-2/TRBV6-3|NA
TGTGCCAGCAGTCGTACTCTCAGCACTAGCGGGAGAGTCTCCTACAATGAGCAGTTCTTC
CASSRTLSTSGRVSYNEQFF
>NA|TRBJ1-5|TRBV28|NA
TGTGCCAGCAGTTTAAAGCCCCAGCATTTT
CASSLKPQHF
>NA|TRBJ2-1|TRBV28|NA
TGTGCCAGCAGTTCCCGCGGATACTACAATGAGCAGTTCTTC
CASSSRGYYNEQFF
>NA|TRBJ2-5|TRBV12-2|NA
TGTGCAAGTCCCGAAGGGACTAGCGGACAAGAGACCCAGTACTTC
CASPEGTSGQETQYF
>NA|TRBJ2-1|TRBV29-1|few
TGCAGCGTCGCCGTAGTGGGACCGCAATACAATGAGCAGTTCTTC
CSVAVVGPQYNEQFF